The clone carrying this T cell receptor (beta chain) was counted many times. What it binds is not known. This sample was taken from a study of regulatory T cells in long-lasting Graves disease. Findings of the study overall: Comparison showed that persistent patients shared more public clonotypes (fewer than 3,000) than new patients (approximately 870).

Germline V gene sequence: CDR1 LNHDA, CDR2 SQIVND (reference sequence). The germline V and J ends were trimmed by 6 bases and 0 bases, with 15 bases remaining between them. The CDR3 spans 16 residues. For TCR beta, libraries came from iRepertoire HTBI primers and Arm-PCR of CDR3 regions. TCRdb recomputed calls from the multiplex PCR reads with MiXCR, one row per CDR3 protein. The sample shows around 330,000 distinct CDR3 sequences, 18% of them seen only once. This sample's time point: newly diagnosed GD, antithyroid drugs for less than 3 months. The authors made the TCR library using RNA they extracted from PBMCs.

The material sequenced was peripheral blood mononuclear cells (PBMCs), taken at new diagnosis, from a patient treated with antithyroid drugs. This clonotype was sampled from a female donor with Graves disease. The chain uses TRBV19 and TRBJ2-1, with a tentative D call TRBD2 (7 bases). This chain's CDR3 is CASRPRGAGSYNEQFF. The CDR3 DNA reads TGTGCCAGTAGGCCTCGGGGGGCGGGCTCCTACAATGAGCAGTTCTTC. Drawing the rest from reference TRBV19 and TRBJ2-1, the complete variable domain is DGGITQSPKYLFRKEGQNVTLSCEQNLNHDAMYWYRQDPGQGLRLIYYSQIVNDFQKGDIAEGYSVSREKKESFPLTVTSAQKNPTAFYLCASRPRGAGSYNEQFFGPGTRLTVL.